The 12 T cell receptor beta chains presented below share a single source sample, sequenced in a study of low-dose radiotherapy and immunotherapy resistance in tumors. Time point here: after trial treatment. Treatment reported: LDRT plus nivolumab, ipilimumab, low-dose cyclophosphamide and aspirin (RACIN trial). TRAV- and TRBV-specific primers primed first-strand cDNA, covering alpha and beta chains. The authors ran around 19 PCR cycles to amplify TCRs with a constant-region primer and V-primer adapter. MiXCR, applied by TCRdb to the reads, yields one record per CDR3 protein. The repertoire holds more than 90,000 distinct CDR3 sequences, with about a fifth as singletons. Sequenced here: PBMCs, sampled after low-dose radiotherapy plus immunotherapy. Receptors originate from a male donor with prostate cancer.

This clonotype showed up many times. The rearrangement uses TRBV6-4 and TRBJ2-1; perhaps D is TRBD1 or TRBD2 (5 bases each). CDR1 and CDR2 (germline): MRHNA, SNTAGT. The germline V and J ends were trimmed by 4 bases and 7 bases, with 11 bases remaining between them. The CDR3 covers 13 residues. CDR3 sequence reads: CASSVYGGNEQFF. The CDR3 DNA sequence: TGTGCCAGCAGTGTATATGGGGGTAATGAGCAGTTCTTC.

This clonotype was seen many times. The chain joins TRBV20-1 to TRBJ2-3; D is ambiguous. The germline CDR1 and CDR2 sequences are DFQATT and SNEGSKA (reference sequence). V shed 7 bases and J shed 6 bases, with 14 bases lying between them. The CDR3 covers 12 residues. The DNA of the CDR3 is TGCAGTGGAGGCAGGCCCGGGGATACGCAGTATTTT. Its protein is CSGGRPGDTQYF.

The rearrangement joins TRBV20-1 to TRBJ1-3, with D uncertain. The CDR3 runs 11 residues. With 7 bases removed from V and 0 bases from J, the gap between germline ends came to 4 bases. CDR1 DFQATT and CDR2 SNEGSKA come from the germline V gene (reference sequence). The CDR3, as DNA: TGCAGTGTACACTCTGGAAACACCATATATTTT. Amino acids: CSVHSGNTIYF.

Turning to this clonotype: The likely explanation is a read error, given a far larger clone one base away. The genes are TRBV9 and TRBJ2-3, with D perhaps TRBD2 (6 bases). Germline V gives CDR1 SGDLS, CDR2 YYNGEE. CDR3 length: 13 residues. Deletions cut 4 bases from V and 2 bases from J, with 8 bases between. CDR3 nucleotide sequence: TGTGCCAGCAGCCGGGGGTCCACAGATACGCAGTATTTT. Protein: CASSRGSTDTQYF.

With respect to this clonotype: It is likely a read error: a sequence one base away is far more abundant. The chain has TRBV7-2 and TRBJ2-1; D uncertain. The CDR3 sequence is 13 residues long. From germline, CDR1 is SGHTA and CDR2 FQGNSA. V was pared by 3 bases and J by 10 bases, with 13 bases between. CDR3: CASSFSNSGEQFF. CDR3 nucleotides: TGTGCCAGCAGCTTTTCCAACAGTGGGGAGCAGTTCTTC.

Comments on this clonotype: This likely came from a read error, as a far larger clone is one base away. The chain carries TRBV6-8 and TRBJ2-2; TRBD2 matches 9 bases. CDR1 and CDR2 (germline): MNHGY, SAAAGT. This CDR3 spans 16 amino acids. The CDR3 loop reads CANSEAQGLAPGELFF. In DNA form, the CDR3 reads TGTGCCAACAGTGAAGCGCAAGGACTAGCGCCTGGGGAGCTGTTTTTT.

This clonotype was recorded at least ten times. The V and J genes are TRBV29-1 and TRBJ2-7; D unclear. Germline CDR1 is SQVTM and CDR2 is ANQGSEA. CDR3 length: 13 residues. V was shortened by 4 bases and J by 0 bases, with 10 bases between the two germline ends. The CDR3 is CSVAESASYEQYF. CDR3 in DNA: TGCAGCGTTGCGGAAAGCGCCTCCTACGAGCAGTACTTC.

The genes are TRBV12-3 or TRBV12-4 and TRBJ1-2, with D perhaps TRBD1 (6 bases). The V end was cut by 6 bases, the J end by 4 bases, with 12 bases between. The CDR3 runs to 13 residues. CDR3 sequence: CASSTAGVYGYTF. The CDR3, as DNA: TGTGCCAGCAGCACGGCAGGGGTCTATGGCTACACCTTC.

This clonotype was counted ten times or more. This chain joins TRBV19 and TRBJ2-7, with D uncertain. This CDR3 has 11 amino acids. V shed 7 bases and J shed 1 base, with 5 bases lying between them. Germline V gene lookup returns CDR1 LNHDA and CDR2 SQIVND (reference sequence). CDR3 bases: TGTGCCAGTATGAAGTCCTACGAGCAGTACTTC. Translation: CASMKSYEQYF.

At least ten counts were recorded for this clonotype. In DNA, the CDR3 is TGTGCCAGCAGCTACGGGACGGTCTACTACGAGCAGTACTTC. Its translation is CASSYGTVYYEQYF. V gene TRBV7-9 combines with J gene TRBJ2-7; the D gene could be TRBD1 or TRBD2 (5 bases each). Per the germline V gene, CDR1 is SEHNR and CDR2 is FQNEAQ (reference sequence). V lost 4 bases to trimming and J lost 3 bases, with 13 bases between them. The CDR3 loop spans 14 amino acids. Variable domain in full (rest from reference TRBV7-9 and TRBJ2-7): DTGVSQNPRHKITKRGQNVTFRCDPISEHNRLYWYRQTLGQGPEFLTYFQNEAQLEKSRLLSDRFSAERPKGSFSTLEIQRTEQGDSAMYLCASSYGTVYYEQYFGPGTRLTVT.

This clonotype was seen ten or more times. The chain carries TRBV12-3 or TRBV12-4 and TRBJ1-5; D unresolved. With 0 bases removed from V and 6 bases from J, the gap between germline ends came to 12 bases. The length of the CDR3 is 15 residues. The CDR3 nucleotides read TGTGCCAGCAGTTTAGCGCCATCAGAGGTTCAGCCCCAGCATTTT. Its translation: CASSLAPSEVQPQHF.

Comments on this clonotype: A far larger clone is a single base away, which makes a read error likely. The chain links TRBV5-1 to TRBJ2-5; 9 nucleotides match TRBD2. The J segment lost 11 bases and the V segment lost 0 bases, leaving 14 bases of the junction unmatched. Germline V CDR1 and CDR2: SGHRS, YFSETQ. This CDR3 contains 16 residues. CDR3: CASSLAGGGAVDEQYF. The DNA of the CDR3 is TGCGCCAGCAGCTTGGCCGGCGGGGGGGCCGTGGATGAGCAGTACTTC.